This passage covers 23 T cell receptor beta chains from one sample sequenced in a study of T cell changes during pregnancy in multiple sclerosis. Only in-frame clones appear in the TCRdb table, and some are missing; sequencing was by immunoSEQ multiplex PCR. Of roughly 100,000 clones listed, 80% to 95% are singletons. The specimen was peripheral blood, collected after pregnancy. Receptors originate from a female donor with multiple sclerosis, enrolled in a pregnancy study.

J is TRBJ1-3 and V is TRBV6-5; D is unclear. This CDR3 is built from 15 residues. V lost 5 bases, J lost 2 bases, and 13 bases lay in between. The germline CDR1 and CDR2 sequences are MNHEY and SVGAGI. The DNA for the CDR3 is TGTGCCAGCAGTCCGTTTTACAACGCTGGAAACACCATATATTTT. Amino acids: CASSPFYNAGNTIYF.

The V gene is TRBV5-1, the J gene TRBJ2-2, with D perhaps TRBD2 (5 bases). Germline V gene lookup returns CDR1 SGHRS and CDR2 YFSETQ. This CDR3 is built from 14 residues. V lost 0 bases and J lost 7, with 10 bases in between. The DNA for the CDR3 is TGCGCCAGCAGCTTGGGGAGTCGGGGCGGGGAGCTGTTTTTT. Translating gives CASSLGSRGGELFF. The whole variable domain, filled in from reference TRBV5-1 and TRBJ2-2, reads KAGVTQTPRYLIKTRGQQVTLSCSPISGHRSVSWYQQTPGQGLQFLFEYFSETQRNKGNFPGRFSGRQFSNSRSEMNVSTLELGDSALYLCASSLGSRGGELFFGEGSRLTVL.

A single count supports this clone. V and J are TRBV7-8 and TRBJ2-5, with D perhaps matching TRBD1 (6 bases). V was pared by 5 bases and J by 5 bases, with 18 bases between. The germline gives CDR1 SGHVS, CDR2 FQNEAQ. The CDR3 has 15 amino acids. CDR3 in amino acids: CASSPPGVAKETQYF. Here the CDR3 DNA reads TGTGCCAGCAGCCCTCCAGGGGTGGCCAAGGAGACCCAGTACTTC.

V is TRBV5-6 and J is TRBJ1-3; the D gene is possibly TRBD1 (6 bases). The CDR3 has 18 amino acids. Germline CDR1 SGHDT, CDR2 YYEEEE. The V end lost 2 bases, the J end lost 4 bases, and 22 bases lay between the germline ends. The CDR3 bases are TGTGCCAGCAGCTTTGCGAGGGGGGGGGCTCCGAGAGGAAACACCATATATTTT. This codes for CASSFARGGAPRGNTIYF.

This clone has more than one count but fewer than ten. The rearrangement uses TRBV10-3 and TRBJ1-2; TRBD1 is a possible D gene (5 bases). The V gene lost 5 bases and the J gene lost 6 bases, with 16 bases spanning the gap. This CDR3 is 14 amino acids long. CDR1 and CDR2 (germline): ENHRY, SYGVKD. DNA for the CDR3: TGTGCCATCAGTTCAGGGTTAACCGGCAATGGCTACACCTTC. Its translation: CAISSGLTGNGYTF.

The V and J genes are TRBV5-4 and TRBJ2-1; D unresolved. With 7 bases removed from V and 14 bases from J, the gap between germline ends came to 7 bases. Germline V gene data show CDR1 as SGHNT and CDR2 as YYREEE (reference sequence). The CDR3 has 8 amino acids. The CDR3 region has the DNA TGTGCCAGCCCCCCCGAGTTCTTC. Translation: CASPPEFF.

The chain uses TRBV5-1 and TRBJ2-1; TRBD1 matches at 8 bases. J gave up 2 bases and V 4 bases, and 8 bases lay outside the gene matches. Germline assignment: CDR1 SGHRS and CDR2 YFSETQ. CDR3 size: 16 residues. CDR3 in DNA: TGCGCCAGCAGCACTCCGGGACAGGCGACCTACAATGAGCAGTTCTTC. Its translation: CASSTPGQATYNEQFF.

The V call is TRBV6-5, the J call TRBJ2-3; D unresolved. This CDR3 region has 13 residues. Between the trimmed V and J ends, which lost 8 bases and 6 bases, there was a span of 15 bases. Germline V gene lookup returns CDR1 MNHEY and CDR2 SVGAGI. The chain's CDR3 is CASFMAQWDTQYF. In DNA, the CDR3 is TGTGCCAGCTTCATGGCCCAGTGGGATACGCAGTATTTT.

CDR3 bases: TGTGCCAGCAGTGACCGGCGGAGGAGCAATCAGCCCCAGCATTTT. Its translation is CASSDRRRSNQPQHF. The chain joins TRBV6-4 to TRBJ1-5; D uncertain. Trimming removed 2 bases from V and 1 base from J, with 9 bases in between. Germline CDR1 MRHNA, CDR2 SNTAGT. CDR3 size: 15 residues.

The V gene is TRBV6-1, the J gene TRBJ2-7; the D is unclear. From germline, CDR1 is MNHNS and CDR2 SASEGT. The V end was cut by 2 bases, the J end by 3 bases, with 11 bases between. CDR3 length equals 14 residues. CDR3 loop: CASSESFGGYEQYF. CDR3 bases: TGTGCCAGCAGTGAATCTTTTGGCGGCTACGAGCAGTACTTC.

This clone was seen more than once but under ten times. This chain uses TRBV11-3 with TRBJ1-1, with 7 bases fitting TRBD1. The germline gives CDR1 SGHNT, CDR2 YENEEA. CDR3 length equals 14 residues. The V gene end was trimmed by 4 bases and the J gene end by 5 bases; junction bases not matched to a gene: 7. The CDR3 sequence is CASSSWTGRTEAFF. The CDR3, as DNA: TGTGCCAGCAGCTCGTGGACAGGTCGGACTGAAGCTTTCTTT.

The chain recombines TRBV2 with TRBJ1-2, with 10 bases fitting TRBD1. Trimming cost V 5 bases and J 4 bases; bases outside gene matches: 7. The CDR3 has 15 amino acids. Germline CDR1 is SNHLY and CDR2 is FYNNEI. The chain's CDR3 is CASSPDRGRGYGYTF. The CDR3, as DNA: TGTGCCAGCAGTCCCGACAGGGGGCGAGGCTATGGCTACACCTTC.

The chain carries TRBV5-4 and TRBJ2-3; D is perhaps TRBD2 (6 bases). Germline V CDR1 and CDR2: SGHNT, YYREEE (reference sequence). This CDR3 contains 14 residues. V shed 2 bases and J shed 8 bases, with 15 bases lying between them. DNA for the CDR3: TGTGCCAGCAGCTTCTCCGGGACCGGGGGTACGCAGTATTTT. Translation gives CASSFSGTGGTQYF.

Only one count was recorded for this clone. The V and J genes are TRBV6-1 and TRBJ1-6, with 8 bases lining up with TRBD1. Germline trimming cut 6 bases from V and 7 bases from J; bases unmatched to any gene: 8. Germline CDR1 is MNHNS and CDR2 is SASEGT. The CDR3 sequence is 15 residues long. The CDR3 DNA reads as TGTGCCAGCAGGACTTCGGGACAGGCGAATTCACCCCTCCACTTT. Translation gives CASRTSGQANSPLHF.

The J gene is TRBJ1-2, the V gene TRBV6-4; 9 bases match TRBD1. The CDR3 spans 15 residues. V was pared by 4 bases and J by 9 bases, with 12 bases of the junction left unmatched. The germline gives CDR1 MRHNA, CDR2 SNTAGT. In DNA, the CDR3 is TGTGCCAGCAGTGGGACAGGGGCCGTCGGGAGGAGCTACACCTTC. Its translation is CASSGTGAVGRSYTF.

This clone was seen a few times. The chain employs TRBV6-4 and TRBJ2-2, with 7 positions matching TRBD1. Germline CDR1 reads MRHNA; CDR2 reads SNTAGT. This CDR3 is built from 14 residues. Unmatched junction bases numbered 9, after V lost 6 bases and J lost 8 bases. CDR3 sequence (DNA): TGTGCCAGCAGGGCAGGACAGGAGTCAGGGGAGCTGTTTTTT. Its translation: CASRAGQESGELFF.

This chain joins TRBV6-6 and TRBJ2-2, with D hard to call. The CDR3 is made up of 13 amino acids. Germline V gene sequence: CDR1 MNHNY, CDR2 SVGAGI (reference sequence). Trimming took off 7 bases at V and 2 bases at J, with 8 bases between the two ends. CDR3 residues: CASTLSNTGELFF. The CDR3 region has the DNA TGTGCCAGCACCCTTAGTAACACCGGGGAGCTGTTTTTT.

V usage is TRBV2 and J usage is TRBJ2-3; the match to TRBD2 covers 13 bases. Germline values: CDR1 SNHLY, CDR2 FYNNEI. Trimming cost V 3 bases and J 2 bases; bases outside gene matches: 2. The CDR3 length is 16 residues. The CDR3 loop reads CASSDGLAGDTDTQYF. CDR3 in DNA: TGTGCCAGCAGTGACGGACTAGCGGGAGACACAGATACGCAGTATTTT.

Here the CDR3 reads CASSSDRQGSLSYNEQFF. CDR3 nucleotides: TGTGCCAGCAGCTCAGACAGGCAAGGGAGTCTATCCTACAATGAGCAGTTCTTC. The rearrangement links TRBV11-2 to TRBJ2-1, with D possibly TRBD1 on 6 matching bases. Deletions cut 4 bases from V and 1 base from J, with 20 bases between. Per germline, CDR1 SGHAT and CDR2 FQNNGV. The CDR3 is 18 residues long.

CDR3 sequence reads: CASSMGGPSRKQYF. CDR3 sequence (DNA): TGTGCCAGTAGCATGGGGGGGCCAAGCCGAAAGCAGTACTTC. The chain uses TRBV19 and TRBJ2-7; D might be TRBD2 (7 bases). Trimming cost V 6 bases and J 8 bases, with 20 bases left between them. The CDR3 covers 14 residues. Germline V gives CDR1 LNHDA, CDR2 SQIVND (reference sequence).

The chain recombines TRBV19 with TRBJ2-7; 8 bases line up with TRBD1. The CDR3 has 13 amino acids. Trimming at V came to 8 bases and at J to 0 bases, leaving 3 bases not matched to a gene. Germline-derived CDR1 and CDR2 are LNHDA and SQIVND (reference sequence). The chain's CDR3 is CASAGTGSYEQYF. The CDR3 DNA follows: TGTGCCAGTGCCGGGACAGGCTCCTACGAGCAGTACTTC.

The gene calls are TRBV10-2 and TRBJ2-3; the match to TRBD2 covers 7 bases. V shed 8 bases and J 4 bases; nucleotides not matched to a gene: 0. CDR1 and CDR2 (germline): WSHSY, SAAADI. This CDR3 region has 11 residues. CDR3: CASGGADTQYF. In DNA form, the CDR3 reads TGCGCCAGCGGGGGGGCAGATACGCAGTATTTT.

This chain connects TRBV19 to TRBJ1-4; no firm D call. V was pared by 4 bases and J by 3 bases, with 9 bases between. Germline CDR1 is LNHDA and CDR2 is SQIVND (reference sequence). CDR3 length equals 14 residues. CDR3 sequence reads: CASSTRGSNEKLFF. The CDR3 nucleotides read TGTGCCAGTAGTACCCGGGGTTCTAATGAAAAACTGTTTTTT.